These T cell receptor beta chains were read from a single sample in a study of cytomegalovirus exposure and HLA in healthy donors. Assay used: immunoSEQ multiplex PCR; TCRdb lists only in-frame clones, some missing. This table has approximately 70,000 clones, 70% appearing once. The sequencing input was PBMCs. The receptors were sampled from a woman in her forties or fifties in good health and CMV-seropositive. CDR3s include the opening cysteine and the closing phenylalanine or tryptophan. A D gene is named only where the DNA matches it firmly. Clone sizes are given selectively: once, few, many, or a class where the clone is expanded.

TRBV14	-	-	13	TRBJ2-3	CASSQLRGSTQYF	TGTGCCAGCAGCCAACTTCGGGGGAGTACGCAGTATTTT
TRBV10-3	-	TRBD1	14	TRBJ2-3	CAISGGQVTDTQYF	TGTGCCATCAGTGGGGGACAGGTTACAGATACGCAGTATTTT
TRBV27	-	TRBD2	15	TRBJ2-1	CASSKVAGGYNEQFF	TGTGCCAGCAGCAAAGTCGCGGGGGGCTACAATGAGCAGTTCTTC
TRBV6-5	once	-	16	TRBJ1-4	CASSYSLTGNYEKLFF	TGTGCCAGCAGTTACTCCCTGACAGGCAATTACGAAAAACTGTTTTTT
TRBV7-6	-	TRBD1	13	TRBJ1-2	CASSPGTGHGYTF	TGTGCCAGCAGCCCAGGGACAGGGCATGGCTACACCTTC
TRBV5-6	-	-	15	TRBJ1-1	CASSFPGSQNTEAFF	TGTGCCAGCAGCTTTCCGGGATCACAGAACACTGAAGCTTTCTTT
TRBV19	few	-	14	TRBJ1-1	CASSSGQMNTEAFF	TGTGCCAGTAGTAGCGGACAGATGAACACTGAAGCTTTCTTT
TRBV7-3	-	-	13	TRBJ1-2	CASSPGRNYGYTF	TGTGCCAGCAGCCCTGGCAGGAACTATGGCTACACCTTC
TRBV5-1	-	TRBD2	14	TRBJ2-5	CASSLTSGQETQYF	TGCGCCAGCAGCTTGACTAGCGGACAAGAGACCCAGTACTTC
TRBV5-6	-	-	14	TRBJ1-4	CASSPTGPNEKLFF	TGTGCCAGCAGCCCCACAGGGCCTAATGAAAAACTGTTTTTT
TRBV29-1	-	-	13	TRBJ1-1	CSVGQGGKTEAFF	TGCAGCGTTGGCCAGGGCGGGAAGACTGAAGCTTTCTTT
TRBV27	-	TRBD1	15	TRBJ1-2	CASSGDRDRYDGYTF	TGTGCCAGCAGCGGAGACCGGGACAGATATGATGGCTACACCTTC
TRBV18	few	TRBD1	15	TRBJ2-1	CASSPGQADYNEQFF	TGTGCCAGCTCACCGGGACAGGCAGACTACAATGAGCAGTTCTTC
TRBV2	-	-	15	TRBJ2-1	CASSDSQGFYNEQFF	TGTGCCAGCAGTGACAGCCAGGGGTTCTACAATGAGCAGTTCTTC
TRBV19	-	TRBD2	15	TRBJ2-1	CATMGGGTRANEQFF	TGTGCCACGATGGGCGGGGGGACGAGGGCCAATGAGCAGTTCTTC
TRBV7-9	-	-	16	TRBJ2-2	CASSSLPTALTGELFF	TGTGCCAGCAGCTCCCTCCCGACAGCACTCACCGGGGAGCTGTTTTTT
TRBV10-2	-	TRBD1	14	TRBJ1-1	CASSVGTVNTEAFF	TGCGCCAGCAGTGTTGGGACAGTAAACACTGAAGCTTTCTTT
TRBV11-2	once	TRBD1	13	TRBJ1-1	CASSGQVNTEAFF	TGTGCCAGCAGTGGACAGGTGAACACTGAAGCTTTCTTT
TRBV5-5	-	TRBD2	15	TRBJ2-3	CASSRTSEYTDTQYF	TGTGCCAGCAGCCGGACTAGCGAATACACAGATACGCAGTATTTT
TRBV27	-	-	14	TRBJ1-1	CASSLRRMNTEAFF	TGTGCCAGCAGTTTAAGGAGGATGAACACTGAAGCTTTCTTT
TRBV21-1	-	-	15	TRBJ2-5	CASILLGGQEETQYF	TGTGCCAGCATTCTCCTTGGAGGACAGGAAGAGACCCAGTACTTC
TRBV7-9	-	TRBD1	13	TRBJ1-2	CASGRGQAYGYTF	TGTGCCAGCGGCAGGGGACAGGCCTATGGCTACACCTTC
TRBV9	once	TRBD1	17	TRBJ2-1	CASSPVIGQGFGNEQFF	TGTGCCAGCAGCCCAGTGATAGGACAGGGATTTGGGAATGAGCAGTTCTTC
TRBV5-1	-	TRBD2	15	TRBJ2-3	CASSFFGGSTDTQYF	TGCGCCAGCAGCTTTTTCGGGGGGAGCACAGATACGCAGTATTTT
TRBV28	-	-	17	TRBJ1-5	CASSPPYREGSNQPQHF	TGTGCCAGCAGTCCGCCATACAGGGAGGGGAGTAATCAGCCCCAGCATTTT
TRBV10-1	-	-	13	TRBJ1-2	CASSESTGFGYTF	TGCGCCAGCAGTGAGTCGACCGGGTTCGGCTACACCTTC
TRBV18	-	-	16	TRBJ2-1	CASSPPSGFVYNEQFF	TGTGCCAGCTCACCACCTTCGGGGTTCGTTTACAATGAGCAGTTCTTC
TRBV6-5	-	-	11	TRBJ2-7	CASRTNREQYF	TGTGCCAGCCGAACAAACAGAGAGCAGTACTTC
TRBV28	-	TRBD1	15	TRBJ1-6	CASNPPTGVRSPLHF	TGTGCCTCCAACCCCCCGACAGGGGTACGCTCACCCCTCCACTTT
TRBV30	few	TRBD1	12	TRBJ1-2	CAWSRGVGGYTF	TGTGCCTGGAGCAGGGGGGTGGGTGGCTACACCTTC
TRBV7-9	-	-	15	TRBJ2-7	CASRAGTSRSYEQYF	TGTGCCAGCAGGGCCGGGACATCAAGGTCCTACGAGCAGTACTTC
TRBV4-2	-	TRBD2	19	TRBJ2-1	CASSPVGLLELAENNEQFF	TGTGCCAGCAGCCCAGTCGGACTTTTAGAACTAGCGGAGAACAATGAGCAGTTCTTC
TRBV27	once	TRBD2	16	TRBJ2-1	CASSRGTSGAYNEQFF	TGTGCCAGCAGCCGCGGTACTAGCGGGGCGTACAATGAGCAGTTCTTC
TRBV6-5	-	-	14	TRBJ1-6	CASSFVQGKSPLHF	TGTGCCAGCAGTTTCGTACAGGGCAAATCACCCCTCCACTTT
TRBV30	-	-	17	TRBJ2-1	CAWSAAGTASSYNEQFF	TGTGCCTGGAGTGCTGCGGGAACAGCGAGCTCCTACAATGAGCAGTTCTTC
TRBV7-8	-	-	15	TRBJ2-7	CASSLDAAGMDTQYF	TGTGCCAGCAGCTTAGACGCGGCAGGGATGGATACGCAGTACTTC
TRBV2	-	-	13	TRBJ2-2	CASFRGSGGELFF	TGTGCCAGCTTCAGGGGTTCCGGCGGGGAGCTGTTTTTT
TRBV29-1	few	TRBD1	12	TRBJ1-1	CSGGTVNTEAFF	TGCAGCGGTGGGACAGTGAACACTGAAGCTTTCTTT
TRBV7-6	-	TRBD2	16	TRBJ2-3	CASSLVTSGQLDTQYF	TGTGCCAGCAGCTTAGTGACTAGCGGTCAGCTAGATACGCAGTATTTT
TRBV5-1	-	TRBD2	13	TRBJ2-1	CASSLGSGSGQFF	TGCGCCAGCAGCTTGGGTAGCGGGAGCGGGCAGTTCTTC
TRBV29-1	-	-	13	TRBJ2-7	CSVGRRGSYEQYF	TGCAGCGTTGGTCGGAGGGGCAGCTACGAGCAGTACTTC
TRBV7-2	-	-	13	TRBJ1-5	CASSLSGNQPQHF	TGTGCCAGCAGCTTATCAGGGAATCAGCCCCAGCATTTT
TRBV5-1	-	TRBD1	15	TRBJ1-2	CASSFGTVITGTYTF	TGCGCCAGCAGCTTCGGGACAGTTATAACGGGTACCTACACCTTC
TRBV11-2	-	-	13	TRBJ1-5	CASSFSSNQPQHF	TGTGCCAGCAGCTTCAGTAGCAATCAGCCCCAGCATTTT
TRBV4-1	-	TRBD1	15	TRBJ1-1	CASSPVGRGRTEAFF	TGCGCCAGCAGCCCCGTAGGCAGGGGGCGGACTGAAGCTTTCTTT
TRBV15	-	-	15	TRBJ1-2	CATSRVVAGSYGYTF	TGTGCCACCAGCAGAGTTGTGGCCGGGAGCTATGGCTACACCTTC
TRBV5-4	-	-	14	TRBJ2-1	CASSWGTGYNEQFF	TGTGCCAGCAGCTGGGGGACTGGCTACAATGAGCAGTTCTTC
TRBV18	-	-	14	TRBJ2-2	CASSQQGETGELFF	TGTGCCAGCTCACAACAGGGAGAAACCGGGGAGCTGTTTTTT
TRBV7-5	-	-	17	TRBJ2-1	CVRSLEVAGGRGNEQFF	TGTGTCAGAAGCTTAGAGGTAGCGGGGGGGCGGGGCAATGAGCAGTTCTTC
TRBV19	once	TRBD1	14	TRBJ1-5	CASSAGQDNQPQHF	TGTGCCAGTAGTGCGGGACAGGACAATCAGCCCCAGCATTTT
TRBV6-1	few	TRBD1	14	TRBJ1-2	CAARVGQGSDGYTF	TGTGCCGCCCGGGTAGGACAGGGTTCAGATGGCTACACCTTC
TRBV5-4	-	-	14	TRBJ2-1	CASSVPTGNNEQFF	TGTGCCAGCAGCGTTCCGACAGGTAACAATGAGCAGTTCTTC
TRBV5-6	-	-	15	TRBJ1-5	CASSLSVEGYQPQHF	TGTGCCAGCAGCTTGAGCGTGGAGGGGTATCAGCCCCAGCATTTT
TRBV13	-	-	16	TRBJ2-1	CASSLGGQGPYNEQFF	TGTGCCAGCAGCTTAGGCGGGCAGGGCCCCTACAATGAGCAGTTCTTC
TRBV4-3	-	TRBD2	17	TRBJ2-1	CASSQDEGSGVDNEQFF	TGCGCCAGCAGCCAAGATGAAGGAAGCGGGGTCGACAATGAGCAGTTCTTC
TRBV29-1	-	TRBD1	17	TRBJ2-7	CSVEGPMDRVRGYEQYF	TGCAGCGTTGAAGGCCCGATGGACAGGGTAAGGGGGTACGAGCAGTACTTC
TRBV7-2	-	TRBD1	17	TRBJ1-5	CASSLRTGGADDQPQHF	TGTGCCAGCAGCTTACGGACAGGGGGCGCGGACGATCAGCCCCAGCATTTT